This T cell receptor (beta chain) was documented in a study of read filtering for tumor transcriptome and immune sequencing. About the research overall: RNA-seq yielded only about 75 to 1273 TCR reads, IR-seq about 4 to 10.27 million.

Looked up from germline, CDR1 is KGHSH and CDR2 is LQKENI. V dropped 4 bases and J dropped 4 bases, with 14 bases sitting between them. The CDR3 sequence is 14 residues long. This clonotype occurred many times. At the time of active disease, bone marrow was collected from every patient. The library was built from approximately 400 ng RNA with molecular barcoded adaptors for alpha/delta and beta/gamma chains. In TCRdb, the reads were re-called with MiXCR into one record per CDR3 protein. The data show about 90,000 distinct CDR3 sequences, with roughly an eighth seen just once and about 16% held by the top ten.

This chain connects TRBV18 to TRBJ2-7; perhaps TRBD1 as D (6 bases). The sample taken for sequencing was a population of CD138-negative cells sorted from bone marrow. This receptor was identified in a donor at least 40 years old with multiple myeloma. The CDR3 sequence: CASSQRQGWYEQYF. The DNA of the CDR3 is TGTGCCAGCTCACAGAGGCAGGGGTGGTACGAGCAGTACTTC.